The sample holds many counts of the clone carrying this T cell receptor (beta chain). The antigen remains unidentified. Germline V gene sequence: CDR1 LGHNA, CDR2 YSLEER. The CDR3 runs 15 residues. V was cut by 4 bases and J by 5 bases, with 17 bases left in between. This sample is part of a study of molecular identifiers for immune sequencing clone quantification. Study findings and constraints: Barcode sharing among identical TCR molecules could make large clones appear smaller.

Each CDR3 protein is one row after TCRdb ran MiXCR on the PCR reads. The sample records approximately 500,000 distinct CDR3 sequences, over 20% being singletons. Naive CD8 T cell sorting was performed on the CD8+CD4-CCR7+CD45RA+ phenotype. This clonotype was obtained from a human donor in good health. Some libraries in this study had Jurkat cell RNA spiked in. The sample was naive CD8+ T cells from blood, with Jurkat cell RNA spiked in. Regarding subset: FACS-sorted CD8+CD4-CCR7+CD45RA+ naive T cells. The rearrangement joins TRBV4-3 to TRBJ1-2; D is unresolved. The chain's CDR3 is CASSRGTGVGYGYTF. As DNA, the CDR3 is TGCGCCAGCAGCCGGGGAACTGGGGTCGGATATGGCTACACCTTC.